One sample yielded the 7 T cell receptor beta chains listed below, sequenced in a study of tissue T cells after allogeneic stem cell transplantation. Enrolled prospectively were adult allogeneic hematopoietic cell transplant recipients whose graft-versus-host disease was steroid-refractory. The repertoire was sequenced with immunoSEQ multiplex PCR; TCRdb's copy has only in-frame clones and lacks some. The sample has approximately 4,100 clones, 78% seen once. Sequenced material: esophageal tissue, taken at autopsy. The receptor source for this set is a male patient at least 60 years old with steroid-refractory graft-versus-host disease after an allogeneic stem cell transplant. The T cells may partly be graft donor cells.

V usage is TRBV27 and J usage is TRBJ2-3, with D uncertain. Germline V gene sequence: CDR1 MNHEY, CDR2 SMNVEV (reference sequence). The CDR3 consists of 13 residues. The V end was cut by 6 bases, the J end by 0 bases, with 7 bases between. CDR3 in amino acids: CASSPYSTDTQYF. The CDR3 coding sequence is TGTGCCAGCAGCCCCTATAGCACAGATACGCAGTATTTT.

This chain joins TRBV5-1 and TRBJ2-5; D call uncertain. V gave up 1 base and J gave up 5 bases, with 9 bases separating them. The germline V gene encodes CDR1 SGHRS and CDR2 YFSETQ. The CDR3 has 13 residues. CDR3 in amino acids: CASSLRPYETQYF. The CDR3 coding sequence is TGCGCCAGCAGCTTGAGACCGTATGAGACCCAGTACTTC. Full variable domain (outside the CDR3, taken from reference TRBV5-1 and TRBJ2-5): KAGVTQTPRYLIKTRGQQVTLSCSPISGHRSVSWYQQTPGQGLQFLFEYFSETQRNKGNFPGRFSGRQFSNSRSEMNVSTLELGDSALYLCASSLRPYETQYFGPGTRLLVL.

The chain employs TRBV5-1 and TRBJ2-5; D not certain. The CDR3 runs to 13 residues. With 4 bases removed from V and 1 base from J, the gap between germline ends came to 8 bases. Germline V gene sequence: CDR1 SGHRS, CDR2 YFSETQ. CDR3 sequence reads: CASSLKIQETQYF. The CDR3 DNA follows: TGCGCCAGCAGCCTAAAAATCCAAGAGACCCAGTACTTC.

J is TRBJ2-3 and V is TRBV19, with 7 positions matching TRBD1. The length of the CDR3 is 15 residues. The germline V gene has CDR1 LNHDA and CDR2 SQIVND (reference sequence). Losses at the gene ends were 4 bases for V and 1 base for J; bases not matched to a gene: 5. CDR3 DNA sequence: TGTGCCAGTAGTAGCCGGGACAGAGGCACAGATACGCAGTATTTT. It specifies CASSSRDRGTDTQYF.

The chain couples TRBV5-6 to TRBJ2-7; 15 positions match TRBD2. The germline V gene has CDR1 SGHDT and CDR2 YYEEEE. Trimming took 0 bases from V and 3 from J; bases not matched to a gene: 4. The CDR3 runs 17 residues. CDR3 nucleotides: TGTGCCAGCAGCTTGGTGGGACTAGCGGGGGGCTACTACGAGCAGTACTTC. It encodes CASSLVGLAGGYYEQYF.

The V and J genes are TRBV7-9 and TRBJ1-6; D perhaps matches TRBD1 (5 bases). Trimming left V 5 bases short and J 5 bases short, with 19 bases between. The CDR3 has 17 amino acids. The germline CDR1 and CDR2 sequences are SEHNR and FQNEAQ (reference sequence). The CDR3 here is CASSLGEERGNNSPLHF. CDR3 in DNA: TGTGCCAGCAGCCTGGGAGAGGAGCGGGGCAATAATTCACCCCTCCACTTT.

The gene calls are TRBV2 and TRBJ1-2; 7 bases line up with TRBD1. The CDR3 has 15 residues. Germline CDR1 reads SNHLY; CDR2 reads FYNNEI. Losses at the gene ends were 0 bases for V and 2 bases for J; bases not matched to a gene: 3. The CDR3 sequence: CASSEAPGQNYGYTF. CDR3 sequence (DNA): TGTGCCAGCAGTGAAGCCCCGGGACAGAACTATGGCTACACCTTC.